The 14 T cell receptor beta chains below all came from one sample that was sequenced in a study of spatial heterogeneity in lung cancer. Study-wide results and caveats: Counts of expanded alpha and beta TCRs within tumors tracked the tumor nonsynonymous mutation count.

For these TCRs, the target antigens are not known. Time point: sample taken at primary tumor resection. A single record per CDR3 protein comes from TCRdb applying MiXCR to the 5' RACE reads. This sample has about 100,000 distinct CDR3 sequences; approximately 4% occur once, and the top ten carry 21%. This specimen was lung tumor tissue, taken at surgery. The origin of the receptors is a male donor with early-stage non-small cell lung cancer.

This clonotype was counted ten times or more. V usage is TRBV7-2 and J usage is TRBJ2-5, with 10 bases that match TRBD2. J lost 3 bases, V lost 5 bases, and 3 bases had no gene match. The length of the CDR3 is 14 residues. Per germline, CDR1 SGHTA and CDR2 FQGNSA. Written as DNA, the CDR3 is TGTGCCAGCAGCCCCGGACTAGCGGAAGAGACCCAGTACTTC. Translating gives CASSPGLAEETQYF. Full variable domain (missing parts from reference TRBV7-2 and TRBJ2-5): GAGVSQSPSNKVTEKGKDVELRCDPISGHTALYWYRQSLGQGLEFLIYFQGNSAPDKSGLPSDRFSAERTGGSVSTLTIQRTQQEDSAVYLCASSPGLAEETQYFGPGTRLLVL.

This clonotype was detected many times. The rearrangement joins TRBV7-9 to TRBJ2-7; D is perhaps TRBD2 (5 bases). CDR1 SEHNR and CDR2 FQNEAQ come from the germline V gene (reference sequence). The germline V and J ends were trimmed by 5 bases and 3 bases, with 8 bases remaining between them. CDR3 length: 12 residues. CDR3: CASSVGVYEQYF. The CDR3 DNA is TGTGCCAGCAGCGTCGGGGTCTACGAGCAGTACTTC.

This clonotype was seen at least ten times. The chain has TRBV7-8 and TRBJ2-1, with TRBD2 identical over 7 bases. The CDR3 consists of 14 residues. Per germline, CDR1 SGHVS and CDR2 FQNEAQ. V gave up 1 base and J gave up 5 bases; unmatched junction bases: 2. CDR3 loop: CASSLVAGNNEQFF. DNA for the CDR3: TGTGCCAGCAGCTTAGTAGCGGGTAACAATGAGCAGTTCTTC.

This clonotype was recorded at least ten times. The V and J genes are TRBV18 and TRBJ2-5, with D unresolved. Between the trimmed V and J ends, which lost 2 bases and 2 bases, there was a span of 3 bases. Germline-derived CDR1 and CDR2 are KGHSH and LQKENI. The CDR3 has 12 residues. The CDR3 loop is CASSPKQETQYF. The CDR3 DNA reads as TGTGCCAGCTCACCAAAACAAGAGACCCAGTACTTC. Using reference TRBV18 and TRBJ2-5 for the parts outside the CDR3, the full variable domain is NAGVMQNPRHLVRRRGQEARLRCSPMKGHSHVYWYRQLPEEGLKFMVYLQKENIIDESGMPKERFSAEFPKEGPSILRIQQVVRGDSAAYFCASSPKQETQYFGPGTRLLVL.

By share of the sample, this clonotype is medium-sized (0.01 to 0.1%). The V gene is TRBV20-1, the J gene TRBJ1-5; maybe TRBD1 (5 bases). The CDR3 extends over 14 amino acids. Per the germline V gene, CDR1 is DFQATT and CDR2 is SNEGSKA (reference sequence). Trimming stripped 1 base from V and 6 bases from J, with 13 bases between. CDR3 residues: CSARGGVGRQPQHF. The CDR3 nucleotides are TGCAGTGCTAGAGGGGGGGTAGGGCGTCAGCCCCAGCATTTT.

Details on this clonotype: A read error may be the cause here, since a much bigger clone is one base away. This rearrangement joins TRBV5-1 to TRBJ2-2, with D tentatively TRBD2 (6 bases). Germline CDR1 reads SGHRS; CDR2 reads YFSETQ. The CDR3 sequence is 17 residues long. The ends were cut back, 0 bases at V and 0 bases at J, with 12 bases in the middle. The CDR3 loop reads CASSLDLAEANTGELFF. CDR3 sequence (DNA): TGCGCCAGCAGCTTGGACTTAGCGGAGGCGAACACCGGGGAGCTGTTTTTT.

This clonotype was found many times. The CDR3 spells CASSLIVTGEGGETQYF. The CDR3 coding sequence is TGTGCCAGCAGTTTAATTGTGACGGGGGAAGGGGGAGAGACCCAGTACTTC. The genes are TRBV28 and TRBJ2-5; D possibly uses TRBD1 or TRBD2 (6 bases each). Trimming pared 2 bases from V and 4 bases from J, leaving 20 bases between. The V gene's germline CDR1 is MDHEN and CDR2 SYDVKM. The CDR3 runs 17 residues.

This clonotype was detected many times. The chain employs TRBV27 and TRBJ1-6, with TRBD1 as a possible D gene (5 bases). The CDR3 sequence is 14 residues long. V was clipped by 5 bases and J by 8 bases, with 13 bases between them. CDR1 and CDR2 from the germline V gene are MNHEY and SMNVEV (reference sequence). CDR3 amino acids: CASSLQGTHSPLHF. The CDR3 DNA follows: TGTGCCAGCAGTCTCCAGGGAACCCATTCACCCCTCCACTTT.

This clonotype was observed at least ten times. This chain's CDR3 is CASSLEATVEAFF. CDR3 DNA: TGTGCCAGCAGCTTAGAGGCGACGGTTGAAGCTTTCTTT. The rearrangement links TRBV11-2 to TRBJ1-1; D remains unclear. The CDR3 has 13 amino acids. V was trimmed by 0 bases and J by 7 bases, leaving 9 bases between them. Germline CDR1 SGHAT, CDR2 FQNNGV.

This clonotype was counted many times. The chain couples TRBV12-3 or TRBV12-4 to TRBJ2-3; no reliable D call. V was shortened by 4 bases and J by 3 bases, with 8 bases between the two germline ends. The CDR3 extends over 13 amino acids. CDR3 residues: CASSWMKTDTQYF. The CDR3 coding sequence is TGTGCCAGCAGTTGGATGAAGACAGATACGCAGTATTTT.

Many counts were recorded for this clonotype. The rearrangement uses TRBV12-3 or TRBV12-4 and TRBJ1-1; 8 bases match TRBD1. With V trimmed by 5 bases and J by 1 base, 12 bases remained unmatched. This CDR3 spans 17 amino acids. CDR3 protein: CASSSWTGMVGNTEAFF. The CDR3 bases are TGTGCCAGCAGTAGCTGGACAGGGATGGTCGGGAACACTGAAGCTTTCTTT.

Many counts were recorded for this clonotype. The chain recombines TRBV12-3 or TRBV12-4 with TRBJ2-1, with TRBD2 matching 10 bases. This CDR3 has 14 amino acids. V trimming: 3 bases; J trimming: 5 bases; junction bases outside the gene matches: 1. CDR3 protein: CASSLSGRDNEQFF. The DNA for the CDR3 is TGTGCCAGCAGTTTGAGCGGGAGGGACAATGAGCAGTTCTTC.

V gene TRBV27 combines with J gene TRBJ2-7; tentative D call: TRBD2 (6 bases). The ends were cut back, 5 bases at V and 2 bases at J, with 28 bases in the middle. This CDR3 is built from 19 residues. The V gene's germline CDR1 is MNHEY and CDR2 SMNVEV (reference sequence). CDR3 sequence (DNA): TGTGCCAGCAGTCCCCGGACATCGTTCGGTAGCGGATATGCCTACGAGCAGTACTTC. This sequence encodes CASSPRTSFGSGYAYEQYF.

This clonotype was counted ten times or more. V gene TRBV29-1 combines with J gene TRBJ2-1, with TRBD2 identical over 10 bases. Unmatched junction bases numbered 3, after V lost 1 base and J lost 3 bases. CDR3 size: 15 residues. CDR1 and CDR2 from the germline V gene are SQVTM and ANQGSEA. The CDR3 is CSVEGLAGIYNEQFF. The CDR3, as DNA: TGCAGCGTTGAAGGACTAGCGGGTATCTACAATGAGCAGTTCTTC.